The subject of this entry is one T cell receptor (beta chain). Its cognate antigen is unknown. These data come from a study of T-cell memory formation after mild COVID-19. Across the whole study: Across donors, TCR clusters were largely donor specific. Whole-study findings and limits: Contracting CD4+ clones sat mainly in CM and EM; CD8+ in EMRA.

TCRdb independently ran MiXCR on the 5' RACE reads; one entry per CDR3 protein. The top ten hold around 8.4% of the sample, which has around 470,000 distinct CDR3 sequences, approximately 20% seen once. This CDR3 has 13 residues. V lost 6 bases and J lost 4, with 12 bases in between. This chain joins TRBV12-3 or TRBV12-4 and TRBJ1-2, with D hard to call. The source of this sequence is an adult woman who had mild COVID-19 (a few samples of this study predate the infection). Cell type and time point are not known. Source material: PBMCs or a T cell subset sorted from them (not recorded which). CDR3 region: CASSSRRPYGYTF. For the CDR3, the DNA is TGTGCCAGCAGCTCCCGACGGCCCTATGGCTACACCTTC.